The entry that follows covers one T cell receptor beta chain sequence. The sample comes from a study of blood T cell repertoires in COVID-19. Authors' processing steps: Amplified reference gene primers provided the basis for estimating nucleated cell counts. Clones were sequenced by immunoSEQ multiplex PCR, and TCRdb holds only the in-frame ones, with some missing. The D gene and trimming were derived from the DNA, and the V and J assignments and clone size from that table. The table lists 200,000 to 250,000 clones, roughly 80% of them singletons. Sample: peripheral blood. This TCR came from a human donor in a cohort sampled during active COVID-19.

The CDR3 protein is CSAPGEVEAFF. DNA for the CDR3: TGCAGTGCCCCCGGGGAAGTAGAAGCTTTCTTT. The chain employs TRBV20-1 and TRBJ1-1; D is undetermined. The CDR3 is made up of 11 amino acids. Germline CDR1 and CDR2: DFQATT and SNEGSKA (reference sequence). Trimming removed 6 bases at V and 8 bases at J, with 13 bases between.